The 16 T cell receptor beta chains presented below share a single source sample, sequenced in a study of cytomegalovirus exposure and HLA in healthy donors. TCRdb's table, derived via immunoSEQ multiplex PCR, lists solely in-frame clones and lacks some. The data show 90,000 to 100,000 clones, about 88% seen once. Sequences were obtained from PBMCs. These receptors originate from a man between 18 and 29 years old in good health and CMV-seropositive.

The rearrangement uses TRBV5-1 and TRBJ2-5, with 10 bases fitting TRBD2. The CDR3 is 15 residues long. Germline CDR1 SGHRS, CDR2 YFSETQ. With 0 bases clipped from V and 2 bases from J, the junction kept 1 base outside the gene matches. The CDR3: CASSLGTSGQETQYF. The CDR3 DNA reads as TGCGCCAGCAGCTTGGGGACTAGCGGACAAGAGACCCAGTACTTC. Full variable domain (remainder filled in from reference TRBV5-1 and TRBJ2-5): KAGVTQTPRYLIKTRGQQVTLSCSPISGHRSVSWYQQTPGQGLQFLFEYFSETQRNKGNFPGRFSGRQFSNSRSEMNVSTLELGDSALYLCASSLGTSGQETQYFGPGTRLLVL.

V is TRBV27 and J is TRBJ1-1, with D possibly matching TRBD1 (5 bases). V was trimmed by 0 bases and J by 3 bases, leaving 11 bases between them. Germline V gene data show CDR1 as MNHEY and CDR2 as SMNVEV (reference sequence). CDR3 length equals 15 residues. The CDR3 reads CASSLSQTADTEAFF. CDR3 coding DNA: TGTGCCAGCAGTTTATCGCAGACAGCAGACACTGAAGCTTTCTTT.

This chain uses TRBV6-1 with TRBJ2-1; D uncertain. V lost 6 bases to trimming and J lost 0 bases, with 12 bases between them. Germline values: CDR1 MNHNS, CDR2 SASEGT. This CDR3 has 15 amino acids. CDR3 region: CASSLDFPSYNEQFF. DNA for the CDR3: TGTGCCAGCAGCCTAGACTTCCCCTCCTACAATGAGCAGTTCTTC.

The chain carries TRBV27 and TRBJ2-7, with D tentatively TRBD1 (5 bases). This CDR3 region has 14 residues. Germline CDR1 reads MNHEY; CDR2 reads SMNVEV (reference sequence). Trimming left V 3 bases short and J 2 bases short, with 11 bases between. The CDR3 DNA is TGTGCCAGCAGTTTGCAAAGGGGTCCCTACGAGCAGTACTTC. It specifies CASSLQRGPYEQYF.

The CDR3 DNA sequence: TGTGCCAGCAGCCAAGACAGGGGGAACACTGAAGCTTTCTTT. Protein sequence: CASSQDRGNTEAFF. This sequence joins TRBV5-8 and TRBJ1-1; TRBD1 aligns across 8 bases. CDR1 is SGHTS and CDR2 is YDEGEE in the germline V gene. The CDR3 runs 14 residues. V trimming: 4 bases; J trimming: 1 base; junction bases outside the gene matches: 3.

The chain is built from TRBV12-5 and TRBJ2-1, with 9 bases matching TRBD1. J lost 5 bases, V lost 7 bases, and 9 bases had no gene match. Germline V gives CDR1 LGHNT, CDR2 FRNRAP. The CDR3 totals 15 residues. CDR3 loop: CASASGTGPHNEQFF. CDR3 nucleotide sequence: TGTGCTAGTGCTTCAGGGACAGGGCCTCACAATGAGCAGTTCTTC.

Here the CDR3 reads CASSPPRSSYEQYF. The DNA of the CDR3 is TGTGCCAGCTCACCACCACGGAGCTCCTACGAGCAGTACTTC. The rearrangement links TRBV18 to TRBJ2-7, with D unresolved. The CDR3 spans 14 residues. CDR1 and CDR2 from the germline V gene are KGHSH and LQKENI. With 0 bases removed from V and 0 bases from J, the gap between germline ends came to 6 bases.

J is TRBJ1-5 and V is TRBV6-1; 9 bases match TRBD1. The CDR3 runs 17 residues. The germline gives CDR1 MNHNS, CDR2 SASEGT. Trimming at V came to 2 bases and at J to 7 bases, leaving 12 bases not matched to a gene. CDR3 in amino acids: CASSETLGTGPYQPQHF. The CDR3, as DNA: TGTGCCAGCAGTGAAACGTTGGGGACAGGGCCCTACCAGCCCCAGCATTTT.

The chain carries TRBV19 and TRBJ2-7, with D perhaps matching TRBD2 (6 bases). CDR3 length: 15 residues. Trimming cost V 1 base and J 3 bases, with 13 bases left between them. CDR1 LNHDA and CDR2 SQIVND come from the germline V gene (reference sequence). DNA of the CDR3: TGTGCCAGTAGTATAGCGGCTAGCGCTTACTACGAGCAGTACTTC. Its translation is CASSIAASAYYEQYF.

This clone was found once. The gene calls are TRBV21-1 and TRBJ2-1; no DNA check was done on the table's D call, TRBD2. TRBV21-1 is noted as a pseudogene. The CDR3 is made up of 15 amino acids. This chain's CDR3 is CASSPLVSPYNEQFF. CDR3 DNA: TGTGCCAGCAGCCCTCTCGTGAGTCCCTACAATGAGCAGTTCTTC.

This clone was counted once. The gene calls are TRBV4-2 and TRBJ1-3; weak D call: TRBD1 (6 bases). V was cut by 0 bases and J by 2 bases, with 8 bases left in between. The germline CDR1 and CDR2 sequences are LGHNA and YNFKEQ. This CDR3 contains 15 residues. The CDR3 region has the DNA TGTGCCAGCAGCCAAGACTGGACAGCTGGAAACACCATATATTTT. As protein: CASSQDWTAGNTIYF.

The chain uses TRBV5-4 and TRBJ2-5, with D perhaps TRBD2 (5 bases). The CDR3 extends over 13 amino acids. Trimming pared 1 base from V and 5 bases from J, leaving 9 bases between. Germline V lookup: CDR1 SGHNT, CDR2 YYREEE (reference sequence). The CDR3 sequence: CASSLLAGETQYF. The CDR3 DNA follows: TGTGCCAGCAGCTTGCTAGCTGGGGAGACCCAGTACTTC.

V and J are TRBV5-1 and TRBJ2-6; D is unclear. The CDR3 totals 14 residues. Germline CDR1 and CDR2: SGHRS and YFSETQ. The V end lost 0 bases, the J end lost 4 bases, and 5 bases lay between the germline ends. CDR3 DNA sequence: TGCGCCAGCAGCTTGGTTTCGGGGGCCAACGTCCTGACTTTC. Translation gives CASSLVSGANVLTF.

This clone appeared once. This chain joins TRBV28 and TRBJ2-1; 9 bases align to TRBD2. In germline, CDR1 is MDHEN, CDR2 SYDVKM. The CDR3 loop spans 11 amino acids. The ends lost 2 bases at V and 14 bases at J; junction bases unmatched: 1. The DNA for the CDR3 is TGTGCCAGCAGTTTAGCTAGCGGGAAGTTCTTC. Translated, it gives CASSLASGKFF.

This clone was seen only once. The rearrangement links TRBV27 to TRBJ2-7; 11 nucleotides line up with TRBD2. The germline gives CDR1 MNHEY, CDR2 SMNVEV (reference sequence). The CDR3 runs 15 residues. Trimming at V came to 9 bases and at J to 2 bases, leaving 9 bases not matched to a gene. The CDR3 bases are TGTGCCAGAAAAACCGGGACTAGCGGAACCTACGAGCAGTACTTC. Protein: CARKTGTSGTYEQYF.

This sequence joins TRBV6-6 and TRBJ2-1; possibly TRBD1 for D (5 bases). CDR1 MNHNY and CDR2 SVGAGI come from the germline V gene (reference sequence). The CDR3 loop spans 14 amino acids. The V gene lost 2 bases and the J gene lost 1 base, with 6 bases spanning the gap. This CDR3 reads CASSYQGSYNEQFF. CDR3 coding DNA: TGTGCCAGCAGTTACCAGGGTTCCTACAATGAGCAGTTCTTC.